This T cell receptor beta chain originates from a study of CD8 T cells in ankylosing spondylitis. Whole-study results and caveats: What seemed typical of ankylosing spondylitis blood was a TCR beta motif built from several highly homologous variants.

The CDR3 loop spans 14 amino acids. The germline V gene encodes CDR1 KGHSY and CDR2 FQNENV. Trimming took 3 bases from V and 5 from J, leaving 10 bases between them. TCRdb called the 5' RACE reads again in MiXCR, with one record for every CDR3 protein. This repertoire shows under 550,000 distinct CDR3 sequences, about 25% found once; its top ten account for under 0.9%. This clonotype was recorded a few times. What it recognizes is unknown. The sequenced sample consisted of blood, either unsorted or a sorted T cell fraction (not recorded which). This TCR was sampled from a male donor with ankylosing spondylitis. This chain uses TRBV16 with TRBJ2-2, with D possibly matching TRBD1 (5 bases). The CDR3 DNA sequence: TGTGCCAGCAGCCAGACCAGGGCGACCGGGGAGCTGTTTTTT. It translates to CASSQTRATGELFF.